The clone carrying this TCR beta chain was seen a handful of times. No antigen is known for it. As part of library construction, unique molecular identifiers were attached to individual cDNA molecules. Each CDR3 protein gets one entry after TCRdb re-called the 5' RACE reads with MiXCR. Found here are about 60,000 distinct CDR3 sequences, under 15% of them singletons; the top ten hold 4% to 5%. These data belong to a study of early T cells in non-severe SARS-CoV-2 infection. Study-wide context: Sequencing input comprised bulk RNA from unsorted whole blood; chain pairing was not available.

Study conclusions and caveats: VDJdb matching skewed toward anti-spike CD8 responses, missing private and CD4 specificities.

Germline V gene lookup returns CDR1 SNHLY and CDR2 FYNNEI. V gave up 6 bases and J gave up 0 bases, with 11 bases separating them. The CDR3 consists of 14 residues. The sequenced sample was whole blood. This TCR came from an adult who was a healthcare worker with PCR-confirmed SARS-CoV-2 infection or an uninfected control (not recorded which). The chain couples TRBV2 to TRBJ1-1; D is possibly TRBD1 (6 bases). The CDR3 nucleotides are TGTGCCAGCAGATCTACAGGGCTGAACACTGAAGCTTTCTTT. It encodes CASRSTGLNTEAFF.